This note documents a single TCR beta chain sequence. Antigen: not known. These data come from a study of blood T cells in healthy people across ages. Points from the study as a whole: Donors of long life had a larger count of naive CD4+ cells and greater diversity than aged donors.

Then a second PCR, running about 7 to 11 cycles, was carried out with a sample-barcoded 5' primer and a J-beta primer mix. TCRdb called the 5' RACE reads again in MiXCR, with one record for every CDR3 protein. The table has some 1.8 million distinct CDR3 sequences, about two fifths seen once. Between the trimmed V and J ends, which lost 11 bases and 6 bases, there was a span of 12 bases. CDR3 length: 11 amino acids. The germline CDR1 and CDR2 sequences are ENHRY and SYGVKD. This rearrangement joins TRBV10-3 to TRBJ2-3; D ambiguous. The sequence came from a human donor in good health. Sequenced material: blood. As DNA, the CDR3 is TGTGCCGTCGGTAACGCGGATACGCAGTATTTT. Protein: CAVGNADTQYF.